The sequence of this T cell receptor (beta chain) was determined in a study of radiotherapy plus CTLA-4 blockade in lung cancer. On the study more broadly: Among all patients, approximately 17% showed objective responses, while 30% to 35% had disease control. General observations from the study: With interferon-beta, early dynamics of blood T cell clones were reported to best predict response. TCR clones originating in tumors grew in number in blood after radiotherapy plus ipilimumab.

The CDR3 runs 13 residues. V was cut by 10 bases and J by 7 bases, with 19 bases left in between. Germline-derived CDR1 and CDR2 are ENHRY and SYGVKD. Patients had chemo-refractory metastatic non-small-cell lung cancer and received focal radiation plus CTLA-4 blockade that used ipilimumab. Comments on this clone: Its antigen remains unidentified.

Data came from immunoSEQ multiplex PCR; TCRdb stores just in-frame clones and leaves some out. The sample shows about 28,000 clones, more than 60% of them seen only once. This TCR was sampled from a human donor with non-small cell lung cancer who had stable disease on radiotherapy plus ipilimumab. Sequenced material: peripheral blood, taken from a patient treated with radiotherapy plus ipilimumab. This chain connects TRBV10-3 to TRBJ1-2, with D possibly TRBD1 on 6 matching bases. CDR3 DNA sequence: TGTGCCAGCAAACCGTGGGACAAACCTGGCTACACCTTC. It encodes CASKPWDKPGYTF.